This T cell receptor beta chain comes out of a study of PD-1 blockade in classical Hodgkin lymphoma. With no exception, relapse followed autologous stem cell transplantation in all patients, and brentuximab vedotin exposure varied. The protocol was immunoSEQ multiplex PCR, while the TCRdb copy is restricted to in-frame clones and leaves out a portion. The table includes some 23,000 clones, roughly three quarters detected once. This specimen was peripheral blood mononuclear cells (PBMCs), taken at baseline. This TCR was sampled from a human donor with classical Hodgkin lymphoma.

The DNA for the CDR3 is TGTGCCAGCAGTTTAGGCACGGGATACAATGAGCAGTTCTTC. Translated, it gives CASSLGTGYNEQFF. This chain joins TRBV27 and TRBJ2-1; D is perhaps TRBD2 (5 bases). CDR1 is MNHEY, CDR2 SMNVEV, per germline (reference sequence). CDR3 length equals 14 residues. Trimming took 2 bases from V and 4 from J, leaving 9 bases between them.